In this sample, the clone carrying this T cell receptor beta chain turned up many times. Each diagnosis drew on symptoms, thyroxine, TRAb, thyroid ultrasound and orbital computed tomography findings. Extraction of PBMCs used under 13 ml of fresh peripheral blood. V lost 1 base to trimming and J lost 6 bases, with 9 bases between them. CDR3 length: 13 amino acids. Germline V gene sequence: CDR1 SGHAT, CDR2 FQNNGV. The investigators amplified TCR beta CDR3 regions from RNA transcripts. HTBI primers were used for first-round RT-PCR of the TCR CDR3. TCRdb re-called the multiplex PCR reads with MiXCR, one entry per CDR3 protein. The data contain 300,000 to 450,000 distinct CDR3 sequences, roughly 15% of them singletons. This sample stems from a study of T cells in Graves' hyperthyroidism and ophthalmopathy.

The chain uses TRBV11-2 and TRBJ1-1; D is perhaps TRBD1 (6 bases). Specimen: blood. The TCR comes from a woman aged 25-40 years with Graves' ophthalmopathy. The DNA for the CDR3 is TGTGCCAGCAGCTTAGCAGGGGACGCTGAAGCTTTCTTT. The encoded protein is CASSLAGDAEAFF.